The T cell receptor beta chain described here comes from a study of CD8 T cells in ankylosing spondylitis. This clonotype came up a few times. The antigen remains undetermined. Regarding the study as a whole: There was reportedly significant enrichment of clones that were disease-linked in matched ankylosing spondylitis synovial fluid.

V shed 6 bases, J shed 6 bases, and the junction held 2 bases outside the gene matches. The CDR3 extends over 13 amino acids. Quantitative 5'-RACE with molecular barcodes produced the TCR beta libraries. TCRdb analysed the 5' RACE reads with MiXCR anew, one entry per CDR3 protein. The sample has 310,000 or so distinct CDR3 sequences, 20% seen once. The receptor was derived from a male donor with ankylosing spondylitis or in good health (not recorded which). This sequence joins TRBV12-3 or TRBV12-4 and TRBJ2-3, with 11 nucleotides matching TRBD1. Sequencing was done on a sample of blood, either unsorted or a sorted T cell fraction (not recorded which). This chain's CDR3 is CASSGTGGDTQYF. As DNA, the CDR3 is TGTGCCAGCAGCGGGACAGGGGGTGATACGCAGTATTTT.